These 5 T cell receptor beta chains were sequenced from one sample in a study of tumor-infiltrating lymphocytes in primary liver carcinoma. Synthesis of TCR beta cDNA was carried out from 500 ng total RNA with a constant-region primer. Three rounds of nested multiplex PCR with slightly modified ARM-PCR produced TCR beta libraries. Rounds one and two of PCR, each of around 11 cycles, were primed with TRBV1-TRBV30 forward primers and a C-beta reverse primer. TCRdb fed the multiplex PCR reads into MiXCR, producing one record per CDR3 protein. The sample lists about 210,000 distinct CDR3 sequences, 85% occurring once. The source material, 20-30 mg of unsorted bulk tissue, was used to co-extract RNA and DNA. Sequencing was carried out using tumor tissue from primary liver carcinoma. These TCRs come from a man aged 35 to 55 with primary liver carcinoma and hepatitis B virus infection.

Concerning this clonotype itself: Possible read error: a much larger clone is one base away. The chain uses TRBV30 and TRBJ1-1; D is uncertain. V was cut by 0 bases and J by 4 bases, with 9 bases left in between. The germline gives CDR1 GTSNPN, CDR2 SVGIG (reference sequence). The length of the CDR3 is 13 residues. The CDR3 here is CAWSVDETTEAFF. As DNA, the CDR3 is TGTGCCTGGAGTGTTGATGAGACCACTGAAGCTTTCTTT.

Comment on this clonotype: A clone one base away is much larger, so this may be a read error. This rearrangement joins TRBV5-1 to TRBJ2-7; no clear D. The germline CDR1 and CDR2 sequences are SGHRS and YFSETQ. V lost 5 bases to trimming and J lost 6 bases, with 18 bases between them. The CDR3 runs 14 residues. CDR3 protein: CASRETILNCEQYF. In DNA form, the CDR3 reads TGCGCCAGCAGGGAGACCATCTTAAACTGCGAGCAGTACTTC.

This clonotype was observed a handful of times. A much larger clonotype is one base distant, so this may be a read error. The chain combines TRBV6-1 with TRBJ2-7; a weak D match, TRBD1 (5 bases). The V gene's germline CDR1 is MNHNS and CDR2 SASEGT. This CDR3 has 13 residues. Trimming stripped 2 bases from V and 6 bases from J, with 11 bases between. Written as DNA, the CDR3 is TGTGCCAGCAGTGAAACTACAGGACGCGAGCAGTACTTC. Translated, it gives CASSETTGREQYF.

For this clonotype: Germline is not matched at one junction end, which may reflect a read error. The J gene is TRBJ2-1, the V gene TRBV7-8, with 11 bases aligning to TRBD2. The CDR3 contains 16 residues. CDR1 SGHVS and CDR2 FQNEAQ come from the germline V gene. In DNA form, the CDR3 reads TGCGCCAGCAGCTTAGTGGGATTAGCGGGAGGGATTGAGCAGTTCTTC. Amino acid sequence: CASSLVGLAGGIEQFF.

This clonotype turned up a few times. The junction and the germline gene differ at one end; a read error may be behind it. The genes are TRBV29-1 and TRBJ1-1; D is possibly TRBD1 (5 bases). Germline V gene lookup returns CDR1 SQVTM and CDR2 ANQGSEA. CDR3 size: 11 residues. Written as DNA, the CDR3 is TGTAGCACCGGGGACCCCGGCGAAGCTTTCTTT. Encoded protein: CSTGDPGEAFF.